These 6 T cell receptor beta chains share one sample of origin, sequenced in a study of CD8 T cells in Susac syndrome. Random hexamers served to reverse transcribe roughly 0.45 to 1 ug RNA. MiXCR, applied by TCRdb to the immunoSEQ multiplex PCR reads, yields one record per CDR3 protein. The repertoire includes about 210,000 distinct CDR3 sequences, 90% to 95% of them detected once, and about 0.094% sits in the top ten. The sample comprised CD4+ T cells from PBMCs. The receptor set was obtained from a human donor in good health.

V usage is TRBV5-6 and J usage is TRBJ1-2; weak D call: TRBD1 (5 bases). Trimming removed 7 bases at V and 3 bases at J, with 13 bases between. Germline V CDR1 and CDR2: SGHDT, YYEEEE. CDR3 length: 13 residues. The CDR3 region is CASSILGDYGYTF. DNA of the CDR3: TGTGCCAGCTCCATCTTGGGGGACTATGGCTACACCTTC.

The gene calls are TRBV29-1 and TRBJ1-1, with no clear D. The CDR3 has 13 amino acids. Germline V gene lookup returns CDR1 SQVTM and CDR2 ANQGSEA. V lost 4 bases and J lost 1, with 10 bases in between. In DNA, the CDR3 is TGCAGCGTTGGGGGTTTGGGGAACACTGAAGCTTTCTTT. Protein: CSVGGLGNTEAFF.

The CDR3 reads CASSTGAEAFF. CDR3 DNA sequence: TGTGCCAGCTCCACAGGGGCTGAAGCTTTCTTT. The chain couples TRBV18 to TRBJ1-1; 7 bases match TRBD1. The trim removed 6 bases at V and 6 bases at J, leaving 1 base unmatched. The germline CDR1 and CDR2 sequences are KGHSH and LQKENI. The CDR3 is made up of 11 amino acids. Combining the CDR3 with reference TRBV18 and TRBJ1-1 gives the whole variable domain NAGVMQNPRHLVRRRGQEARLRCSPMKGHSHVYWYRQLPEEGLKFMVYLQKENIIDESGMPKERFSAEFPKEGPSILRIQQVVRGDSAAYFCASSTGAEAFFGQGTRLTVV.

The V gene is TRBV29-1, the J gene TRBJ1-2; D uncertain. The CDR3 loop spans 13 amino acids. Germline CDR1 is SQVTM and CDR2 is ANQGSEA. V lost 2 bases to trimming and J lost 0 bases, with 7 bases between them. CDR3 protein: CSVETTANYGYTF. The CDR3 DNA reads as TGCAGCGTTGAAACTACGGCTAACTATGGCTACACCTTC.

This sequence joins TRBV7-9 and TRBJ1-1; TRBD1 matches at 10 bases. V gave up 3 bases and J gave up 14 bases; unmatched junction bases: 15. CDR1 is SEHNR, CDR2 FQNEAQ, per germline (reference sequence). This CDR3 has 15 amino acids. The CDR3 DNA follows: TGTGCCAGCAGCTTGGACGGGACAGGGGTCCCGACCGGCTTCTTT. Its protein is CASSLDGTGVPTGFF.

This chain uses TRBV18 with TRBJ1-4, with D unclear. Germline-derived CDR1 and CDR2 are KGHSH and LQKENI. This CDR3 region has 13 residues. Trimming took 2 bases from V and 7 from J, leaving 8 bases between them. The CDR3 protein is CASSPEVIEKLFF. CDR3 sequence (DNA): TGTGCCAGCTCACCAGAAGTTATTGAAAAACTGTTTTTT.